This T cell receptor beta chain was identified during a study of shared clonotypes between healthy human individuals (dated by TCRdb to the early 2020s). About the investigation overall: The cohort included a few men and a couple of women between 18 and 49 years of age. Per donor, three plates each were used for CD4 naive and CD4 memory, two for CD8 naive, and one for CD8 memory. To estimate repertoire size and how much clonotypes are shared between individuals, the study performed deep sequencing of blood TCR repertoires from 4 to 6 healthy adults. To increase sequencing depth and limit assay-specific biases, different laboratories used diverse techniques to prepare libraries and sequence TCR repertoires. Between about 0.94 and 8.9 billion PBMCs per donor were obtained by leukapheresis.

As encoded in the germline V gene, CDR1 is SGDLS while CDR2 is YYNGEE. The CDR3 runs 14 amino acids, cysteine and phenylalanine included. Kept here is only the CDR3 DNA, which spans 42 bases and is read in frame from base 1. V and J lose 0 bases and 2 bases, and a span of 8 bases separates them. Using the deep immunoSEQ assay, multiplex PCR amplified TCR CDR3 regions from genomic DNA. For each cell subset, the extracted genomic DNA was distributed evenly across all wells of several immunoSEQ 96-well plates, and each plate served as one replicate. For sorted subsets, each replicate PCR was loaded with 200 ng genomic DNA, equivalent to roughly 30,000 T cell genomes. The purified libraries were quantified using a Qubit 3.0 fluorometer, sized with a Bioanalyzer 2100, and then quantified again using the KAPA Library Quantification kit. Each immunoSEQ 96-well plate was sequenced on its own single-read 150-cycle Illumina NextSeq 550 flow cell. For the original study's pipeline: Because only junctional sequences without quality scores were contained in the immunoSEQ output, filtering matching that applied to full-length reads could not be performed. To assign V/J genes and CDR3, sequences were annotated against IMGT germline references using PyIR, a Python wrapper for IgBLAST v1.9. Any read was removed if the V/J assignment was weak (E-value above 1e-6), the CDR3 was missing, or the read contained stop codons, out-of-frame junctions, or ambiguous translated residues. A V3J clonotype was defined by an identical inferred V gene, J gene, and CDR3 amino acid sequence. The percentage overlap between two repertoires was calculated by dividing the number of shared unique clonotypes by the size of the smaller repertoire. RTK rarefaction, the Chao1 estimator, and Recon v2.1 estimates of unobserved clonotypes were used to assess repertoire richness. OLGA was used to compute generation probabilities for all TCRbeta clonotypes that the gDNA method yielded from a few donors. The table comes from immuneACCESS by way of TCRdb, which keeps in-frame sequences with V and J called. Part of the clones is missing from these tables; in studies checked, under half for an unresolved V gene and the rest for unknown reasons. V, J and clone size are taken as reported in that table, and D and trimming were inferred from the DNA itself. The sample table contains about 2.4 million clones; only one count was recorded for approximately 94% of them. Of the sample, 0.35% to 0.45% falls within the top ten clones.

The donors were healthy, HIV-negative adults with no recently reported acute infections or vaccinations. All donors were Caucasian adults living in Nashville, Tennessee, USA. CD4+ T cells were enriched through magnetic negative selection, after which naive cells were positively selected on CD45RA and the remaining negative fraction served as the memory subset. Blood was obtained by leukapheresis, after which PBMCs were separated by Ficoll-Histopaque density gradient centrifugation and cryopreserved in liquid nitrogen vapor phase. Analytical flow cytometry was used to check the purity and quantity of each magnetically sorted T cell population. Genomic DNA was isolated from each sorted fraction and quantified by UV absorbance on a Nanodrop 2000c. Comment on this clone: Its antigen remains unidentified. No per-base quality is available; no much larger clone lies one base away.

The research as a whole found: Pairwise subsampling indicated that sequencing depth was expected to affect the degree of clonotype sharing among donors. Sampling was restricted to blood, and TCR repertoires in tissue are likely to differ from TCR repertoires in blood. Because the study included only a small number of donors, the genetic and exposure-history diversity represented was limited. Compared with non-shared clonotypes, the clonotypes found in all four sorted-subset donors had higher generation probabilities. Larger estimated clonotype richness was generally found for naive subsets than for memory subsets. Rarefaction of sorted-subset datasets indicated incomplete sequencing despite the large sequencing depth. Roughly 5.2% of naive CD4, 3.5% of naive CD8, 2.3% of memory CD4, and approximately 0.39% of memory CD8 clonotypes were shared across several donors.

The sequencing sample was made of naive CD4+ T cells from PBMCs. The cell subset or site label, read with the paper, signifies: CD45RA+ positively selected. The receptor's source is a man aged 18 to 35 in good health. Some clones in this sample may be carry-over from other donors' samples. Recombination joined TRBV9 with TRBJ1-1, with TRBD1 tentatively as D gene (6 bases match). The nucleotide sequence reads as follows: TGTGCCAGCAGCGTAGACAGGGACAACACTGAAGCTTTCTTT. The encoded protein is CASSVDRDNTEAFF.